This TCR beta chain appears in the sequencing data of a study of regulatory T cells in long-lasting Graves disease. Time point meaning: persistent/refractory GD, antithyroid drugs over 5 years with positive TRAb. Following extraction of RNA from PBMCs, that RNA was used to make the TCR library. Points from the study as a whole: Thyroid tissue went unexamined; only peripheral blood was analyzed.

This clonotype was observed at least ten times. As yet, its antigen is unknown. V lost 6 bases and J lost 3, with 12 bases in between. CDR3 length equals 13 residues. Germline CDR1 is MRHNA and CDR2 is SNTAGT. Relying on iRepertoire HTBI primers and Arm-PCR of CDR3 regions, the team built TCR beta libraries. From the multiplex PCR reads, TCRdb called clonotypes with MiXCR, one entry per CDR3 protein. The table shows roughly 400,000 distinct CDR3 sequences, with roughly a fifth occurring only once. This TCR was sampled from a female donor with Graves disease. The gene calls are TRBV6-4 and TRBJ2-7, with D possibly matching TRBD2 (6 bases). Sample: peripheral blood mononuclear cells (PBMCs), taken when the disease was refractory, from a patient treated with antithyroid drugs. The CDR3: CASRGLANYEQYF. CDR3 coding DNA: TGTGCCAGCAGGGGGCTAGCGAACTACGAGCAGTACTTC.